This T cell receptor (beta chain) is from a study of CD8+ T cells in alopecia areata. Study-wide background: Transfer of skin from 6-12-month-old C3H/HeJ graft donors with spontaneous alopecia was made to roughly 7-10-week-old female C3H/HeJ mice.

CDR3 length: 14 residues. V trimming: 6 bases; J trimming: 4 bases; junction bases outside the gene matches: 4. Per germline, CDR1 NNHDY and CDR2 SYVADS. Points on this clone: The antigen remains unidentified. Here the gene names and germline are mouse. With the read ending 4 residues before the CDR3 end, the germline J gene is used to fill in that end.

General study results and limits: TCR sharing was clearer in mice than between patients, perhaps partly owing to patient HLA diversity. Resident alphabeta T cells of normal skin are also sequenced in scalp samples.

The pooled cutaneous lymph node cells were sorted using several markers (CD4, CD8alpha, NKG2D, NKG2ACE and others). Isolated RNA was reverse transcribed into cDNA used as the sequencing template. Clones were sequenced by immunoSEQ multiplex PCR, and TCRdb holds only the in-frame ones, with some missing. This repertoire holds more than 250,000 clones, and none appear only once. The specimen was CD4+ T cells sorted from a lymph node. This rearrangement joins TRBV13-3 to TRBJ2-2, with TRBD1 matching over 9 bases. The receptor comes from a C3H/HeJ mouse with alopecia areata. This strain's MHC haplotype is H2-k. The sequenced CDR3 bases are TGTGCCAGCATCCCGACAGGGGGCACCGGG. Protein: CASIPTGGTG. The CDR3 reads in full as CASIPTGGTGQLYF.